This passage covers 9 T cell receptor beta chains from one sample sequenced in a study of PD-L1 blockade in urothelial cancer. Sequenced by immunoSEQ multiplex PCR; TCRdb stores in-frame clones only, minus some. In the table there are about 82,000 clones, 82% of which are singletons. Material: PBMCs, obtained around atezolizumab (anti-PD-L1) treatment. The receptor set was obtained from a man aged 70 or older with urothelial cancer.

The rearrangement uses TRBV9 and TRBJ1-5, with D unclear. The germline gives CDR1 SGDLS, CDR2 YYNGEE. The CDR3 is 15 residues long. The V and J ends lost 0 bases and 0 bases respectively, with 7 bases between them. The CDR3 DNA is TGTGCCAGCAGCGTAGACCAGTATAGCAATCAGCCCCAGCATTTT. Its protein is CASSVDQYSNQPQHF.

The rearrangement joins TRBV7-6 to TRBJ2-3; 8 bases match TRBD2. The CDR3 covers 16 residues. Germline values: CDR1 SGHVS, CDR2 FNYEAQ. V was pared by 5 bases and J by 1 base, with 8 bases of the junction left unmatched. CDR3 coding DNA: TGTGCCAGCAGCGCAAGGGAGCGGGGGCGCACAGATACGCAGTATTTT. Translation gives CASSARERGRTDTQYF.

The chain carries TRBV19 and TRBJ2-3; 7 bases fit TRBD2. CDR3 length equals 15 residues. J was trimmed by 1 base and V by 4 bases; bases with no gene match: 5. Germline CDR1 and CDR2: LNHDA and SQIVND (reference sequence). The DNA for the CDR3 is TGTGCCAGTAGTACGAGACTAGCACGCACAGATACGCAGTATTTT. Translated, it gives CASSTRLARTDTQYF.

The J gene is TRBJ2-6, the V gene TRBV29-1; D call uncertain. The CDR3 consists of 14 residues. Deletions cut 4 bases from V and 0 bases from J, with 7 bases between. Germline V gene data show CDR1 as SQVTM and CDR2 as ANQGSEA. CDR3 protein: CSVGGVSGANVLTF. Here the CDR3 DNA reads TGCAGCGTTGGAGGCGTCTCTGGGGCCAACGTCCTGACTTTC.

The chain uses TRBV10-3 and TRBJ2-3; TRBD1 matches at 7 bases. Per germline, CDR1 ENHRY and CDR2 SYGVKD. CDR3 length: 15 residues. The junction had 5 bases not matched to a gene; V was cut back by 1 base and J by 4 bases. CDR3 nucleotides: TGTGCCATCAGTGAGTACAGGGGCTCGGCAGATACGCAGTATTTT. This gives the protein CAISEYRGSADTQYF.

The V and J genes are TRBV12-5 and TRBJ2-5; 14 positions match TRBD2. Germline assignment: CDR1 LGHNT and CDR2 FRNRAP. The CDR3 contains 18 residues. Trimming removed 4 bases from V and 5 bases from J; junction bases left unmatched: 12. DNA of the CDR3: TGTGCTAGTGGTTCGGGCTTGACTAGCGGGGGGGCCGGGGAGACCCAGTACTTC. Translation gives CASGSGLTSGGAGETQYF.

The genes are TRBV6-6 and TRBJ2-7, with TRBD1 matching 11 bases. The CDR3 consists of 16 residues. V shed 5 bases and J 0 bases; nucleotides not matched to a gene: 6. CDR1 is MNHNY and CDR2 is SVGAGI in the germline V gene (reference sequence). CDR3 protein: CASSHPGTGGSYEQYF. The DNA for the CDR3 is TGTGCCAGCAGTCACCCCGGGACAGGGGGCTCCTACGAGCAGTACTTC.

The chain employs TRBV15 and TRBJ2-1; tentative D call: TRBD1 (6 bases). This CDR3 has 13 amino acids. Germline loops: CDR1 LNHNV, CDR2 YYDKDF (reference sequence). V lost 5 bases to trimming and J lost 9 bases, with 14 bases between them. CDR3 sequence reads: CATSWGTQGEQFF. The CDR3, as DNA: TGTGCCACCAGCTGGGGGACACAAGGTGAGCAGTTCTTC.

The chain uses TRBV27 and TRBJ2-3, with 9 bases identical to TRBD2. The CDR3 is 14 amino acids. V was pared by 3 bases and J by 4 bases, with 2 bases of the junction left unmatched. Germline-derived CDR1 and CDR2 are MNHEY and SMNVEV (reference sequence). CDR3 bases: TGTGCCAGCAGTTTCGGGACTAGCCCAGATACGCAGTATTTT. This encodes CASSFGTSPDTQYF.